This entry concerns a single T cell receptor beta chain. Its antigen is as yet unknown. The data are from a study of beta chain features in type 1 diabetes. Looking at the study overall: The patient and healthy donor groups were comparable for age, gender and cell yields.

Study-level findings and limits: Shorter TCRB CDR3s, moderately but significantly so, were found in Type 1 diabetes patients in all four CD4+ subsets.

V shed 2 bases and J shed 6 bases, with 12 bases lying between them. CDR1 is MNHEY and CDR2 is SVGAGI in the germline V gene. This CDR3 comprises 14 residues. Every bit of the isolated RNA underwent reverse transcription, so sequencing read expressed TCRB transcripts. Measured with immunoSEQ multiplex PCR; TCRdb has only the in-frame clones, and not every one. This sample has hundreds of thousands of clones, with 15% found just once. The sequencing sample was made of naive CD4+ T cells from blood. The TCR originated in a man between 18 and 29 years old with type 1 diabetes. The J gene is TRBJ2-3, the V gene TRBV6-5; D is uncertain. CDR3 residues: CASSYPGAGDTQYF. For the CDR3, the DNA is TGTGCCAGCAGTTACCCCGGTGCAGGTGATACGCAGTATTTT.